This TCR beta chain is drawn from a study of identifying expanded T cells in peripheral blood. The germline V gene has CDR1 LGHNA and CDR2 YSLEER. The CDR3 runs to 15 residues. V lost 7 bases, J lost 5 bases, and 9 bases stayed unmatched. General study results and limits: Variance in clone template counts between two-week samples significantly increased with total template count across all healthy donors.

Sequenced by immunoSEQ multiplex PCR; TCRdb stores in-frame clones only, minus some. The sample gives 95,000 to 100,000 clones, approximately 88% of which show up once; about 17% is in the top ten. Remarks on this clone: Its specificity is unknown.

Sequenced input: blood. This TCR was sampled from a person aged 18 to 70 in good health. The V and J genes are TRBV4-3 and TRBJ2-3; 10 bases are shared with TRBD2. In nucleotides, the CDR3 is TGCGCCAGCACGCCTTCTAGCGGGGGCCAAGATACGCAGTATTTT. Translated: CASTPSSGGQDTQYF.